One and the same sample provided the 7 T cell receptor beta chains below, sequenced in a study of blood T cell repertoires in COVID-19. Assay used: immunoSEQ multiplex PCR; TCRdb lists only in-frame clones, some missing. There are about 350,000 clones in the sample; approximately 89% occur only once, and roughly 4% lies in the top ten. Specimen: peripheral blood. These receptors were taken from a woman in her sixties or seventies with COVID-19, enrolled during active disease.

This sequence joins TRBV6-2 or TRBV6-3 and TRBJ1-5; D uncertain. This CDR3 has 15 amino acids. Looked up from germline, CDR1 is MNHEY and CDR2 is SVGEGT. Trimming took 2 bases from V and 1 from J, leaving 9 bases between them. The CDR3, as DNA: TGTGCCAGCAGTTACGCGGGATCAAGCAATCAGCCCCAGCATTTT. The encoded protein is CASSYAGSSNQPQHF.

This CDR3 reads CASSQWGATNEKLFF. CDR3 sequence (DNA): TGTGCCAGCAGCCAGTGGGGAGCAACTAATGAAAAACTGTTTTTT. V is TRBV3-1 (or the pseudogene TRBV3-2) and J is TRBJ1-4; unclear D gene. This CDR3 is built from 15 residues. Trimming shortened V by 3 bases and J by 0 bases, and 8 bases separated the two germline ends. Germline CDR1 and CDR2: LGHDT and YNNKEL (reference sequence).

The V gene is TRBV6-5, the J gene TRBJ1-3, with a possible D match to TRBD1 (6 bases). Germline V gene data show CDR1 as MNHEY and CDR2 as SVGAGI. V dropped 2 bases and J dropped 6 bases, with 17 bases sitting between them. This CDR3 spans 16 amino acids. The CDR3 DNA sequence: TGTGCCAGCAGTTACCGGCTGACAGGCGTCGAAAACACCATATATTTT. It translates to CASSYRLTGVENTIYF.

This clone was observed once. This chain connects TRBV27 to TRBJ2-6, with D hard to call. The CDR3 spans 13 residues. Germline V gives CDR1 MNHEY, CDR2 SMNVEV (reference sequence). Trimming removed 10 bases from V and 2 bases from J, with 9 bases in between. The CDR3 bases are TGTGCCACCCACAGACCTGGGGCCAACGTCCTGACTTTC. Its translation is CATHRPGANVLTF.

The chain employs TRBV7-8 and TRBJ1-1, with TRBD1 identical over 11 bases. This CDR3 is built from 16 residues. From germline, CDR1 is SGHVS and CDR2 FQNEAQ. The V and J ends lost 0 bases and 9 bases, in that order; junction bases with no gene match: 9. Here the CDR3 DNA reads TGTGCCAGCAGCTTAGCGGGAGGACAGGGGGCTTCAAAAGCTTTCTTT. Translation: CASSLAGGQGASKAFF.

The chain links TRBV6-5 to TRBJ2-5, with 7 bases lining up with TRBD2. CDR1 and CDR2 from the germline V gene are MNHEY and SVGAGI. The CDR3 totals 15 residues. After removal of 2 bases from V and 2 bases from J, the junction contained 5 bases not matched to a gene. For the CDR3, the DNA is TGTGCCAGCAGTTACAGCCAGCGGGGACAAGAGACCCAGTACTTC. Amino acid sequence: CASSYSQRGQETQYF.

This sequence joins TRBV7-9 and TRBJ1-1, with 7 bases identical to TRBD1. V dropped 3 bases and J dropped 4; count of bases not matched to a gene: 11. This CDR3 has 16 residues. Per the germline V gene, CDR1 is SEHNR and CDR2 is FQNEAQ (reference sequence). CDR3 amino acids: CASSFAGGAGGTEAFF. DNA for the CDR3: TGTGCCAGCAGCTTCGCAGGGGGAGCAGGAGGCACTGAAGCTTTCTTT.